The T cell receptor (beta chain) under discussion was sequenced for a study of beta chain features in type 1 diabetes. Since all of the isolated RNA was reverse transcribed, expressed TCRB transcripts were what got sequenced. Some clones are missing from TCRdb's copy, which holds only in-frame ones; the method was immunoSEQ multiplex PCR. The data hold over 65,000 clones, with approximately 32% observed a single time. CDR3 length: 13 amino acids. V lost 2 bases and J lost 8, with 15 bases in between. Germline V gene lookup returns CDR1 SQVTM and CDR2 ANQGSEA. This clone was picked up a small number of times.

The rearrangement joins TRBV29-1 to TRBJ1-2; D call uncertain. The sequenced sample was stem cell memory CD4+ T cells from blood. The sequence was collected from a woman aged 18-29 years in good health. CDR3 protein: CSVEIEGSGGYTF. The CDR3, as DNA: TGCAGCGTTGAAATTGAGGGATCAGGCGGCTACACCTTC.